What follows are 8 T cell receptor beta chains derived from one specimen sequenced in a study of Ad26.COV2.S vaccination and SARS-CoV-2 variants. The treatment here: roughly 19 received Ad26.COV2.S at low or high dose, single or two shots; several received placebo; per-sample allocation not given. Samples analyzed were those drawn on day 63 after the first vaccine or placebo injection. Profiled with immunoSEQ multiplex PCR; TCRdb holds only in-frame clones, not every one. Among hundreds of thousands of clones listed, 89% were seen once. Sequencing used peripheral blood, obtained in a trial of Ad26.COV2.S vaccine versus placebo. These receptors were obtained from a person aged 18-60 years who received the Ad26.COV2.S COVID-19 vaccine or a placebo.

The V gene is TRBV12-3 or TRBV12-4, the J gene TRBJ2-7; tentatively, D is TRBD2 (5 bases). V lost 4 bases and J 5 bases, leaving 6 bases between the germline ends. This CDR3 comprises 11 residues. CDR3 DNA: TGTGCCAGCAGTTACGGGAACGAGCAGTACTTC. It encodes CASSYGNEQYF.

V usage is TRBV7-2 and J usage is TRBJ1-2; TRBD1 agrees at 7 bases. The J segment lost 13 bases and the V segment lost 5 bases, leaving 19 bases of the junction unmatched. The CDR3 covers 15 residues. Germline-derived CDR1 and CDR2 are SGHTA and FQGNSA. CDR3 sequence reads: CASSPTMGQPPLSTF. CDR3 in DNA: TGTGCCAGCAGCCCAACGATGGGACAGCCTCCCTTAAGCACCTTC. Complete variable domain (other parts from reference TRBV7-2 and TRBJ1-2): GAGVSQSPSNKVTEKGKDVELRCDPISGHTALYWYRQSLGQGLEFLIYFQGNSAPDKSGLPSDRFSAERTGGSVSTLTIQRTQQEDSAVYLCASSPTMGQPPLSTFGSGTRLTVV.

The chain recombines TRBV29-1 with TRBJ2-5, with D unclear. The CDR3 is 14 residues long. V lost 1 base, J lost 4 bases, and 13 bases lay in between. Germline lookup yields CDR1 SQVTM and CDR2 ANQGSEA. This chain's CDR3 is CSVEVPRLRETQYF. As DNA, the CDR3 is TGCAGCGTTGAAGTTCCCCGTTTAAGAGAGACCCAGTACTTC.

The rearrangement links TRBV9 to TRBJ1-6, with D unclear. The CDR3 runs to 14 residues. V was shortened by 4 bases and J by 7 bases, with 12 bases between the two germline ends. The germline gives CDR1 SGDLS, CDR2 YYNGEE. The CDR3 sequence is CASSPRTGNSPLHF. The CDR3 bases are TGTGCCAGCAGCCCCCGGACGGGAAATTCACCCCTCCACTTT.

The V gene is TRBV7-6, the J gene TRBJ1-3; TRBD1 matches at 7 bases. The CDR3 consists of 15 residues. Germline V CDR1 and CDR2: SGHVS, FNYEAQ. V shed 9 bases and J 4 bases; nucleotides not matched to a gene: 12. As DNA, the CDR3 is TGTGCCAGACATAAACAGGGGATTCTGGGAAACACCATATATTTT. Its protein product is CARHKQGILGNTIYF.

This chain links TRBV7-2 with TRBJ2-4, with D possibly called TRBD1 or TRBD2 (7 bases each). The CDR3 sequence is 18 residues long. Trimming removed 5 bases from V and 2 bases from J, with 22 bases in between. CDR1 is SGHTA, CDR2 FQGNSA, per germline. The CDR3 DNA sequence: TGTGCCAGCAGCGATGAACCAGCAGGGGGGGTTTCCAAAAACATTCAGTACTTC. This encodes CASSDEPAGGVSKNIQYF.

This clone was counted once. V gene TRBV27 combines with J gene TRBJ1-4, with D uncertain. Trimming cost V 2 bases and J 5 bases, with 15 bases left between them. CDR1 and CDR2 from the germline V gene are MNHEY and SMNVEV (reference sequence). The CDR3 covers 16 residues. CDR3 region: CASSLGPGAGNEKLFF. DNA of the CDR3: TGTGCCAGCAGTTTAGGGCCGGGTGCGGGGAATGAAAAACTGTTTTTT.

V gene TRBV29-1 combines with J gene TRBJ1-2; D remains ambiguous. The germline V and J ends were trimmed by 3 bases and 7 bases, with 9 bases remaining between them. The CDR3 consists of 11 residues. In germline, CDR1 is SQVTM, CDR2 ANQGSEA. The CDR3 region is CSVESVSGYTF. The CDR3 DNA reads as TGCAGCGTTGAGTCGGTTTCTGGCTACACCTTC. The full variable domain, in which reference TRBV29-1 and TRBJ1-2 provide the parts outside the CDR3, is SAVISQKPSRDICQRGTSLTIQCQVDSQVTMMFWYRQQPGQSLTLIATANQGSEATYESGFVIDKFPISRPNLTFSTLTVSNMSPEDSSIYLCSVESVSGYTFGSGTRLTVV.